The sequence of this T cell receptor (beta chain) was determined in a study of molecular identifiers for immune sequencing clone quantification. Study overall: For replicates, RNA isolated from 20,000 or 100,000 naive CD8 cells was divided into five portions, of which four were sequenced. Study results and limitations: Clones that exceeded 20 RNA copies held over 98% of effector molecules, yet under 1% in naive cells.

V lost 3 bases and J 2 bases, leaving 16 bases between the germline ends. Germline CDR1 and CDR2: SEHNR and FQNEAQ (reference sequence). The CDR3 sequence is 16 residues long. This clonotype was observed at least ten times. The antigen remains unidentified. It was from about 21,000 to 970,000 sorted cells, with 10%, 30% or 50% RNA, that naive CD8 libraries came. Sorting defined naive CD8 T cells as CD8+CD4-CCR7+CD45RA+. TCRdb reprocessed the PCR reads with MiXCR, giving one entry per CDR3 protein. Of about 640,000 distinct CDR3 sequences listed, roughly 21% are singletons. The rearrangement links TRBV7-9 to TRBJ2-5, with D maybe TRBD1 (5 bases). The receptor was isolated from a human donor in good health. Some libraries in this study had Jurkat cell RNA spiked in. Input material: naive CD8+ T cells from blood, with Jurkat cell RNA spiked in. The subset denotes: FACS-sorted CD8+CD4-CCR7+CD45RA+ naive T cells. The CDR3 loop reads CASSFLVSGIQETQYF. The CDR3 nucleotides read TGTGCCAGCAGCTTCCTCGTCTCAGGGATACAAGAGACCCAGTACTTC.